Listed below are T cell receptor beta chains from one sample, sequenced in a study of T cell responses to AZD1222 COVID-19 vaccine. Data came from immunoSEQ multiplex PCR; TCRdb stores just in-frame clones and leaves some out. The sample shows approximately 130,000 clones, roughly 90% of them seen only once. The sequencing used peripheral blood, collected on day 0 of AZD1222 vaccination. The receptors were gathered from an adult in good health. Both conserved end residues are trimmed from each CDR3. Only some rows state a clone size, as once, few, many or a class for expanded clones.

.,TRBJ1-4,TRBV28,ASSLGGGGGLEKLF
.,TRBJ1-2,TRBV4-1,ASSQFGGINYGYT
.,TRBJ2-6,TRBV19,ASSAIGLGLSGANVLT
.,TRBJ2-5,TRBV5-1,ASSLAGNQETQY
.,TRBJ1-2,TRBV25-1,ASMRPGVDYGYT
once,TRBJ2-3,TRBV30,AWSRGQFTDTQY
.,TRBJ2-5,TRBV27,ASSPGTSGSIPIETQY
.,TRBJ2-5,TRBV18,ASSSDRETQY
.,TRBJ1-3,TRBV6-6,ASSYLVRSGNTIY
.,TRBJ2-7,TRBV6-5,ASSYSGSSYEQY
.,TRBJ2-7,TRBV6-5,ASSQGLSGEQY
.,TRBJ2-3,TRBV19,ASRRTRGTDTQY
few,TRBJ1-1,TRBV19,ASSIWGNTEAF
once,TRBJ1-2,TRBV19,ASSGDSPNYGYT
.,TRBJ1-4,TRBV2,ASVRSVGEKLF
.,TRBJ2-7,TRBV9,ASSPHSPGQGHFEQY
.,TRBJ1-4,TRBV5-1,ASSPGQGGEKLF
.,TRBJ1-1,TRBV19,ASTTGSWTEAF
.,TRBJ1-5,TRBV9,ASSRGRRDDQPQH
once,TRBJ1-2,TRBV7-3,ASSLNRDYGYT
.,TRBJ2-1,TRBV19,AISSSGHNEQF
.,TRBJ2-3,TRBV6-5,ASRRAGGRSDTQY
.,TRBJ2-3,TRBV7-8,ASSLVHRGDTQY
.,TRBJ2-5,TRBV20-1,SASVGGEETQY
.,TRBJ1-1,TRBV28,ASSLGGNTEAF
.,TRBJ1-6,TRBV21-1,ASSKGQLVNSPLH
once,TRBJ1-6,TRBV5-4,ASSDRGIANSPLH
.,TRBJ2-7,TRBV4-1,ASSQDWPGDSYEQY
.,TRBJ2-1,TRBV7-7,ASSLGRGNNEQF
.,TRBJ1-2,TRBV5-1,ASSLEMTGKNYGYT
.,TRBJ2-7,TRBV7-9,ASSLYTYEQY
few,TRBJ2-2,TRBV14,ASNQGFRNTGELF
.,TRBJ2-3,TRBV2,ASSPGLTSTDTQY
.,TRBJ2-7,TRBV18,ASSHETGTYEQY
.,TRBJ2-5,TRBV29-1,SVEDPEDRGIETQY
.,TRBJ2-5,TRBV6-5,ASTKGRGKETQY
.,TRBJ2-5,TRBV7-9,ASSHKGSVETQY
.,TRBJ1-2,TRBV27,ASSTGSRGYGYT
.,TRBJ1-3,TRBV28,ASSLVKTPGNTIY
.,TRBJ1-1,TRBV27,ASSLVGGRMNTEAF
.,TRBJ1-1,TRBV5-6,ASSPGLLEAF
.,TRBJ1-2,TRBV2,ASTLYTYGYT
once,TRBJ2-1,TRBV4-1,ASSQLGERGEQF
.,TRBJ2-7,TRBV30,AWKDTGRNLYEQY
once,TRBJ1-2,TRBV4-1,ASSQVGQFSYGYT
.,TRBJ1-1,TRBV3-1/TRBV3-2,ASSQGTGGNTEAF
.,TRBJ2-1,TRBV18,ASSWGQSSYNEQF
.,TRBJ2-5,TRBV11-3,ASSSTFGTGQETQY
.,TRBJ2-2,TRBV27,ASRSAGGLNTGELF